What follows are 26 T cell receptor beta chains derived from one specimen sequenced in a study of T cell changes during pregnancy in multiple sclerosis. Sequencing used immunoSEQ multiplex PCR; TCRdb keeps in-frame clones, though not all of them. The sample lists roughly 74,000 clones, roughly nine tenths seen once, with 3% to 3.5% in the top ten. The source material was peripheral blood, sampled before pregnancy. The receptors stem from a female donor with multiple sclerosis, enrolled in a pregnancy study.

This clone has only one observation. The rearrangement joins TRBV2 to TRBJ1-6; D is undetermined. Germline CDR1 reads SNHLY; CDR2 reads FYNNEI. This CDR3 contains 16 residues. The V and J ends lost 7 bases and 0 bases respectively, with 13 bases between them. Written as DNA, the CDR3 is TGTGCCAGCACCGAGGGCAGGAGCTCCTATAATTCACCCCTCCACTTT. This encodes CASTEGRSSYNSPLHF.

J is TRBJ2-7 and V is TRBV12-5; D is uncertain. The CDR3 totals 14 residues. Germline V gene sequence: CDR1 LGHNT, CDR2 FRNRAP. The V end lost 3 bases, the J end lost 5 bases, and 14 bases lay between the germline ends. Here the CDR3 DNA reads TGTGCTAGTGGTTTATGGGCATATCGAAACGAGCAGTACTTC. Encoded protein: CASGLWAYRNEQYF. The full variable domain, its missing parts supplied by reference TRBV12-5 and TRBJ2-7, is DARVTQTPRHKVTEMGQEVTMRCQPILGHNTVFWYRQTMMQGLELLAYFRNRAPLDDSGMPKDRFSAEMPDATLATLKIQPSEPRDSAVYFCASGLWAYRNEQYFGPGTRLTVT.

CDR3 in amino acids: CASSFGTGWNTEAFF. The DNA of the CDR3 is TGTGCCAGCAGCTTCGGGACAGGATGGAACACTGAAGCTTTCTTT. This chain uses TRBV5-6 with TRBJ1-1; 8 nucleotides line up with TRBD1. This CDR3 is 15 amino acids long. Trimming removed 2 bases from V and 1 base from J; junction bases left unmatched: 4. In germline, CDR1 is SGHDT, CDR2 YYEEEE.

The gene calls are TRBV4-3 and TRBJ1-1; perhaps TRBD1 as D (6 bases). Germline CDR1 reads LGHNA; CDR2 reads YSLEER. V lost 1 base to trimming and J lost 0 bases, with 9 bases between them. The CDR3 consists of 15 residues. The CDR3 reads CASSQVRGLNTEAFF. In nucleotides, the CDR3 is TGCGCCAGCAGCCAAGTCAGGGGCCTGAACACTGAAGCTTTCTTT.

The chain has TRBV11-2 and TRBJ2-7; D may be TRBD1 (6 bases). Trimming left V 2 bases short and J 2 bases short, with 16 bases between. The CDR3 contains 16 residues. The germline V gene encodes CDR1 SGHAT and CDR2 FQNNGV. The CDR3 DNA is TGTGCCAGCAGCTTACCCCGAGGACAGCTCACCTACGAGCAGTACTTC. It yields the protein CASSLPRGQLTYEQYF. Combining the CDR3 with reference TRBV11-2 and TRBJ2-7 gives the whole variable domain EAGVAQSPRYKIIEKRQSVAFWCNPISGHATLYWYQQILGQGPKLLIQFQNNGVVDDSQLPKDRFSAERLKGVDSTLKIQPAKLEDSAVYLCASSLPRGQLTYEQYFGPGTRLTVT.

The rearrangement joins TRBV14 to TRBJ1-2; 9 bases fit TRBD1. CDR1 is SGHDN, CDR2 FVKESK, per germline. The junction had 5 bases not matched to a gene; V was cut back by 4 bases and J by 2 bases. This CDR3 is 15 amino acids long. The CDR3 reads CASSPQGTGNYGYTF. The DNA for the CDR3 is TGTGCCAGCAGCCCGCAAGGGACAGGGAACTATGGCTACACCTTC.

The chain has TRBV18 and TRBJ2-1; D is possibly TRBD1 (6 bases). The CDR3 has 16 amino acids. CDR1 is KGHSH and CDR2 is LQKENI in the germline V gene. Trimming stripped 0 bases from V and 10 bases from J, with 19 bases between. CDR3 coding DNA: TGTGCCAGCTCACCACCACCCACACAGGGTATAAGGGAGCAGTTCTTC. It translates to CASSPPPTQGIREQFF.

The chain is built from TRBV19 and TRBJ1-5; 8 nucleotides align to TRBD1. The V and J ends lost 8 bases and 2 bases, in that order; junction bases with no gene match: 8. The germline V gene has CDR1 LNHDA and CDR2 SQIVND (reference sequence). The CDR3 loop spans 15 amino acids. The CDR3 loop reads CASGDRPLGNQPQHF. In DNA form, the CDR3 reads TGTGCCAGTGGGGACAGGCCCCTTGGCAATCAGCCCCAGCATTTT.

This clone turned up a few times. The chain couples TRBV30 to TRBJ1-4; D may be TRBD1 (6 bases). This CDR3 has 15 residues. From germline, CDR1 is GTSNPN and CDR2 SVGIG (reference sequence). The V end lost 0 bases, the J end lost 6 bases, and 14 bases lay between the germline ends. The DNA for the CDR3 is TGTGCCTGGAGTGTTCAGGGGCGGGTGGATGAAAAACTGTTTTTT. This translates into CAWSVQGRVDEKLFF. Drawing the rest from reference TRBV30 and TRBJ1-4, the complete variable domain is SQTIHQWPATLVQPVGSPLSLECTVEGTSNPNLYWYRQAAGRGLQLLFYSVGIGQISSEVPQNLSASRPQDRQFILSSKKLLLSDSGFYLCAWSVQGRVDEKLFFGSGTQLSVL.

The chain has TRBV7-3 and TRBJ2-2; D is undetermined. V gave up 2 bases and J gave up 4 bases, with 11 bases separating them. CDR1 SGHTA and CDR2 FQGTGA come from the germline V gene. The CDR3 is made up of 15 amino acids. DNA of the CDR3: TGTGCCAGCAGCTTACACCAATTCGGCACCGGGGAGCTGTTTTTT. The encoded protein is CASSLHQFGTGELFF.

Written as DNA, the CDR3 is TGTGCCAGCAGTGAAATTCAGGAGGGCTTTTGGCCCCAGCATTTT. Protein: CASSEIQEGFWPQHF. The chain has TRBV2 and TRBJ1-5, with D unresolved. Germline-derived CDR1 and CDR2 are SNHLY and FYNNEI. This CDR3 has 15 amino acids. Trimming removed 2 bases at V and 9 bases at J, with 17 bases between.

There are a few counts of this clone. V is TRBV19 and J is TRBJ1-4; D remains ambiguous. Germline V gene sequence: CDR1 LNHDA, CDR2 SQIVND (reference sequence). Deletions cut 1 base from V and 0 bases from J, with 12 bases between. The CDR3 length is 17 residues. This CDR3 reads CASSIGRRDSTNEKLFF. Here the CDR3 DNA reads TGTGCCAGTAGTATAGGTCGGAGGGATTCAACTAATGAAAAACTGTTTTTT.

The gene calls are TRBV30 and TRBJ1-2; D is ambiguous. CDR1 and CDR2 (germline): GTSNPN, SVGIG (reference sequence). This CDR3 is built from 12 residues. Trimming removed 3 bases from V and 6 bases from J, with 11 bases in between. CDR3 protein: CAWRRGSDGYTF. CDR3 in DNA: TGTGCCTGGAGAAGAGGCTCGGATGGCTACACCTTC. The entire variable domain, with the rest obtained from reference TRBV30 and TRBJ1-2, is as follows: SQTIHQWPATLVQPVGSPLSLECTVEGTSNPNLYWYRQAAGRGLQLLFYSVGIGQISSEVPQNLSASRPQDRQFILSSKKLLLSDSGFYLCAWRRGSDGYTFGSGTRLTVV.

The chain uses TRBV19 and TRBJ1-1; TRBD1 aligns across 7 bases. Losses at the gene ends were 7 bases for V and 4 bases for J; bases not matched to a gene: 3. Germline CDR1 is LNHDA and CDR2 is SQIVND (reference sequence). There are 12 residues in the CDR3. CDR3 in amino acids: CASNRGSTEAFF. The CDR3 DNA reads TGTGCCAGTAACAGGGGATCCACTGAAGCTTTCTTT. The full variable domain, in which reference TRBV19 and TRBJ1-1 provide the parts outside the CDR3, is DGGITQSPKYLFRKEGQNVTLSCEQNLNHDAMYWYRQDPGQGLRLIYYSQIVNDFQKGDIAEGYSVSREKKESFPLTVTSAQKNPTAFYLCASNRGSTEAFFGQGTRLTVV.

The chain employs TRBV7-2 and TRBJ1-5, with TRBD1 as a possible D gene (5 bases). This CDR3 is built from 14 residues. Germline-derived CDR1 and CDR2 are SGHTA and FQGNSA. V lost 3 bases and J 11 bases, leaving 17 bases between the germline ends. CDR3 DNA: TGTGCCAGCAGCTTCCGGGAGCAACAGGTCGCCCAGCATTTT. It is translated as CASSFREQQVAQHF. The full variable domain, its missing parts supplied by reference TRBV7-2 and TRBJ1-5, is GAGVSQSPSNKVTEKGKDVELRCDPISGHTALYWYRQSLGQGLEFLIYFQGNSAPDKSGLPSDRFSAERTGGSVSTLTIQRTQQEDSAVYLCASSFREQQVAQHFGDGTRLSIL.

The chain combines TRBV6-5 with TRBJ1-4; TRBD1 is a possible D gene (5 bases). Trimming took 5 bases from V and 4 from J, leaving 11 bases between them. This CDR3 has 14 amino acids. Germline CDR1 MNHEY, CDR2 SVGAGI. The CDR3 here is CASSREGFNEKLFF. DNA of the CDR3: TGTGCCAGCAGTAGGGAGGGGTTTAATGAAAAACTGTTTTTT.

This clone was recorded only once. Here the CDR3 DNA reads TGTGCCAGCAGCTCAATAATGCGAGGGCAAGAGACCCAGTACTTC. Protein product: CASSSIMRGQETQYF. The chain carries TRBV7-6 and TRBJ2-5, with a possible D match to TRBD2 (5 bases). The CDR3 extends over 15 amino acids. Germline lookup yields CDR1 SGHVS and CDR2 FNYEAQ. V was cut by 4 bases and J by 2 bases, with 14 bases left in between.

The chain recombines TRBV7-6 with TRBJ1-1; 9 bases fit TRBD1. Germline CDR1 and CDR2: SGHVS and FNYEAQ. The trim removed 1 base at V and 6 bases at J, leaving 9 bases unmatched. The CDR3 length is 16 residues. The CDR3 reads CASSLGAGTGFPEAFF. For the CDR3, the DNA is TGTGCCAGCAGCTTAGGGGCCGGGACAGGGTTCCCTGAAGCTTTCTTT.

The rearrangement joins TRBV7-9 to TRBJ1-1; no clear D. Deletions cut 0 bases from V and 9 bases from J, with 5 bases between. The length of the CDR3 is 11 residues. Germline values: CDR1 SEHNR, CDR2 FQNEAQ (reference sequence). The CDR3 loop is CASSLAQQAFF. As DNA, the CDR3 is TGTGCCAGCAGCTTAGCACAGCAAGCTTTCTTT.

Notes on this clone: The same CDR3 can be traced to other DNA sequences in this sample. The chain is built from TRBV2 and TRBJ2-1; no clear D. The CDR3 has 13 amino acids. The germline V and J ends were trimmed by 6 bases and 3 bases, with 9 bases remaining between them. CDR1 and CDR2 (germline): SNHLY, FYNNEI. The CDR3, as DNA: TGTGCCAGCAGGAGAGAGAGCTACAATGAGCAGTTCTTC. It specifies CASRRESYNEQFF. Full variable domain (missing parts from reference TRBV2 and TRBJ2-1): EPEVTQTPSHQVTQMGQEVILRCVPISNHLYFYWYRQILGQKVEFLVSFYNNEISEKSEIFDDQFSVERPDGSNFTLKIRSTKLEDSAMYFCASRRESYNEQFFGPGTRLTVL.

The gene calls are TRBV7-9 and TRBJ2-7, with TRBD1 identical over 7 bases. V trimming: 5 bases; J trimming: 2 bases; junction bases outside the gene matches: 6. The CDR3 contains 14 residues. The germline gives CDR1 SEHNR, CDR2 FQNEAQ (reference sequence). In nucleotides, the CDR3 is TGTGCCAGCAGCCCGACAGGGCAAACCTACGAGCAGTACTTC. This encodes CASSPTGQTYEQYF.

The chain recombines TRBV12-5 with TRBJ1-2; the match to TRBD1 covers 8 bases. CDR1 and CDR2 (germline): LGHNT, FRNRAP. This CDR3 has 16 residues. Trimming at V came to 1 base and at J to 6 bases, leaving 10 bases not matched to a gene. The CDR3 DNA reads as TGTGCTAGTGGTTTGGCTCAGGGGGCATACACCGATGGCTACACCTTC. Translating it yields CASGLAQGAYTDGYTF. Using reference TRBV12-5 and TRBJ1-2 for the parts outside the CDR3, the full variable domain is DARVTQTPRHKVTEMGQEVTMRCQPILGHNTVFWYRQTMMQGLELLAYFRNRAPLDDSGMPKDRFSAEMPDATLATLKIQPSEPRDSAVYFCASGLAQGAYTDGYTFGSGTRLTVV.

CDR3 nucleotides: TGTGCCTGGAGTGCCACCGACAGGGGAGATGGCTACACCTTC. This gives the protein CAWSATDRGDGYTF. V gene TRBV30 combines with J gene TRBJ1-2; the match to TRBD1 covers 8 bases. Trimming at V came to 1 base and at J to 6 bases, leaving 7 bases not matched to a gene. This CDR3 has 14 residues. Germline V gene sequence: CDR1 GTSNPN, CDR2 SVGIG (reference sequence).

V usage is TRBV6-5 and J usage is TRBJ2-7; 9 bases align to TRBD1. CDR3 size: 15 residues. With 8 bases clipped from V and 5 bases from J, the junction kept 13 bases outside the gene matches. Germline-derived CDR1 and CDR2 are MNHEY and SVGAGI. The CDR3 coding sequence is TGTGCCAGCTTCAACCCGGGACAGGGCAGAGACGAGCAGTACTTC. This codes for CASFNPGQGRDEQYF.

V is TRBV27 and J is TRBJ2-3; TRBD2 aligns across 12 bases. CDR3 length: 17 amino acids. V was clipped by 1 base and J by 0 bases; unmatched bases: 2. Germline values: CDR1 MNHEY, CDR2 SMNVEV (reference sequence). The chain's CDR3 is CASSLWLAGGSTDTQYF. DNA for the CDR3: TGTGCCAGCAGTTTATGGCTAGCGGGAGGGAGCACAGATACGCAGTATTTT.

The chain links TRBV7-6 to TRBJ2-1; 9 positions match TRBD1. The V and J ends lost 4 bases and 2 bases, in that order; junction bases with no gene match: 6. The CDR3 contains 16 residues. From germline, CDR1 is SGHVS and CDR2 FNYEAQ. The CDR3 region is CASSSSDRGTYNEQFF. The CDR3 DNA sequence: TGTGCCAGCAGCTCCTCCGACAGGGGGACCTACAATGAGCAGTTCTTC.